This T cell receptor beta chain was recovered during a study of OX40 agonist ivuxolimab in advanced cancers. Background on the study: All patients had ivuxolimab intravenously every 2 weeks at 0.01 to 10 mg/kg. Study results and caveats: CD4+ and CD8+ T cells in blood underwent clonal expansion by week 6 at 0.1 to 3.0 mg/kg.

The germline V and J ends were trimmed by 3 bases and 1 base, with 9 bases remaining between them. The CDR3 has 14 residues. Germline assignment: CDR1 SGHVS and CDR2 FNYEAQ. A word on this clone: Its target is unknown.

TCRdb's table, derived via immunoSEQ multiplex PCR, lists solely in-frame clones and lacks some. This table holds tens of thousands of clones, approximately 78% found once. Researchers took blood at baseline, on cycle 4 day 1, and on cycle 7 day 1. This chain uses TRBV7-6 with TRBJ1-1; D is undetermined. The clonotype was recovered from an adult with an advanced solid tumor such as melanoma, head and neck, liver or kidney cancer. The sequencing here drew on CD4+ or CD8+ T cells sorted from blood, taken in a trial of the OX40 agonist ivuxolimab. CDR3 loop: CASSFGGRNTEAFF. The CDR3 region has the DNA TGTGCCAGCAGCTTCGGCGGCAGGAACACTGAAGCTTTCTTT.